Shown below are 28 T cell receptor beta chains from a single sample sequenced in a study of T cell responses to AZD1222 COVID-19 vaccine. The method was immunoSEQ multiplex PCR; TCRdb's version includes in-frame clones alone and lacks a portion of them. The sample has more than 70,000 clones, roughly nine tenths seen once. The sequencing here drew on peripheral blood, taken on day 0 of AZD1222 vaccination. Receptors were obtained from an adult in good health.

The chain has TRBV5-1 and TRBJ1-2; 8 positions match TRBD1. The germline CDR1 and CDR2 sequences are SGHRS and YFSETQ. The CDR3 covers 13 residues. The ends lost 4 bases at V and 6 bases at J; junction bases unmatched: 5. The CDR3 DNA sequence: TGCGCCAGCAGCCTACAGGGGGAGGATGGCTACACCTTC. Protein: CASSLQGEDGYTF.

The V and J genes are TRBV2 and TRBJ1-1; 9 bases map to TRBD1. The V segment lost 6 bases and the J segment 3 bases; nucleotides outside the gene matches: 5. This CDR3 is built from 14 residues. Germline CDR1 reads SNHLY; CDR2 reads FYNNEI. The CDR3 spells CASRKTGGYTEAFF. CDR3 nucleotides: TGTGCCAGCAGAAAGACAGGGGGGTACACTGAAGCTTTCTTT.

This clone was seen a single time. This rearrangement joins TRBV7-2 to TRBJ2-2; tentatively, D is TRBD2 (5 bases). The V end lost 3 bases, the J end lost 4 bases, and 12 bases lay between the germline ends. CDR3 length: 15 residues. Germline V gene data show CDR1 as SGHTA and CDR2 as FQGNSA. The CDR3 nucleotides read TGTGCCAGCAGCTTTGGGCTAGCACTCACCGGGGAGCTGTTTTTT. Residues: CASSFGLALTGELFF.

This chain connects TRBV30 to TRBJ1-2, with 9 positions matching TRBD1. From germline, CDR1 is GTSNPN and CDR2 SVGIG (reference sequence). The CDR3 totals 13 residues. The J segment lost 4 bases and the V segment lost 5 bases, leaving 5 bases of the junction unmatched. In DNA form, the CDR3 reads TGTGCCTGGCGGACAGGGGTGACCTATGGCTACACCTTC. Amino acid sequence: CAWRTGVTYGYTF.

The rearrangement joins TRBV19 to TRBJ1-1; weak D call: TRBD1 (6 bases). Germline V gene sequence: CDR1 LNHDA, CDR2 SQIVND (reference sequence). Deletions cut 3 bases from V and 5 bases from J, with 10 bases between. The CDR3 is 13 residues long. CDR3 DNA sequence: TGTGCCAGTAGTATTATGGGGGCGACTGAAGCTTTCTTT. Amino acid sequence: CASSIMGATEAFF.

CDR3 DNA sequence: TGTGCCAGCAGTGCAACCGGGACAGGGACCATTCAGCCCCAGCATTTT. It specifies CASSATGTGTIQPQHF. The chain uses TRBV2 and TRBJ1-5; 9 positions match TRBD1. The CDR3 has 16 amino acids. Per germline, CDR1 SNHLY and CDR2 FYNNEI. With 4 bases clipped from V and 6 bases from J, the junction kept 10 bases outside the gene matches.

J is TRBJ1-2 and V is TRBV4-1, with no clear D. The V end lost 0 bases, the J end lost 8 bases, and 7 bases lay between the germline ends. This CDR3 is built from 12 residues. Per the germline V gene, CDR1 is MGHRA and CDR2 is YSYEKL. The CDR3 protein is CASSQERSGYTF. DNA for the CDR3: TGCGCCAGCAGCCAAGAGCGAAGCGGCTACACCTTC.

The chain is built from TRBV6-5 and TRBJ2-7; the match to TRBD2 covers 7 bases. V was clipped by 8 bases and J by 7 bases; unmatched bases: 14. Per germline, CDR1 MNHEY and CDR2 SVGAGI. The CDR3 covers 14 residues. The CDR3 sequence is CASLVPGGRGEQYF. As DNA, the CDR3 is TGTGCCAGCCTGGTGCCCGGGGGGAGAGGGGAGCAGTACTTC.

The J gene is TRBJ1-2, the V gene TRBV20-1; weak D call: TRBD1 (6 bases). V was clipped by 3 bases and J by 4 bases, with 15 bases between them. This CDR3 has 14 residues. Germline V gene lookup returns CDR1 DFQATT and CDR2 SNEGSKA (reference sequence). For the CDR3, the DNA is TGCAGTGCTAGTGAACCGGGGGCCTTCTATGGCTACACCTTC. Protein: CSASEPGAFYGYTF.

The V gene is TRBV29-1, the J gene TRBJ2-3; possibly TRBD1 for D (5 bases). This CDR3 has 12 residues. V lost 2 bases and J lost 5, with 8 bases in between. Looked up from germline, CDR1 is SQVTM and CDR2 is ANQGSEA. The CDR3: CSVEQGIDTQYF. DNA of the CDR3: TGCAGCGTTGAACAGGGCATAGATACGCAGTATTTT.

The chain links TRBV5-5 to TRBJ2-7, with TRBD1 matching over 9 bases. The ends lost 2 bases at V and 2 bases at J; junction bases unmatched: 5. The CDR3 length is 15 residues. Germline V gene lookup returns CDR1 SGHKS and CDR2 YYEKEE (reference sequence). CDR3 DNA: TGTGCCAGCAGCTTACAGGGGGCGCGGGCCTACGAGCAGTACTTC. Its translation: CASSLQGARAYEQYF. Full variable domain (outside the CDR3, taken from reference TRBV5-5 and TRBJ2-7): DAGVTQSPTHLIKTRGQQVTLRCSPISGHKSVSWYQQVLGQGPQFIFQYYEKEERGRGNFPDRFSARQFPNYSSELNVNALLLGDSALYLCASSLQGARAYEQYFGPGTRLTVT.

This clone was detected once. V gene TRBV21-1 combines with J gene TRBJ2-7; the tabulated D call, TRBD1, remains unverified against the DNA. TRBV21-1 is a known pseudogene. This CDR3 region has 16 residues. The CDR3, as DNA: TGTGCCAGCGCTCCCCCCGAGACAGCCTTCTCCTACGAGCAGTACTTC. Its translation is CASAPPETAFSYEQYF.

V and J are TRBV11-3 and TRBJ2-7; 7 nucleotides agree with TRBD2. The CDR3 extends over 16 amino acids. The germline V gene has CDR1 SGHNT and CDR2 YENEEA. The junction had 11 bases not matched to a gene; V was cut back by 0 bases and J by 6 bases. The CDR3 DNA reads as TGTGCCAGCAGCTTAGATCGGCGGGAGACTTCCCTCGAGCAGTACTTC. Translation gives CASSLDRRETSLEQYF.

The V call is TRBV7-8, the J call TRBJ1-2; TRBD1 matches at 7 bases. Germline values: CDR1 SGHVS, CDR2 FQNEAQ. V gave up 4 bases and J gave up 1 base; unmatched junction bases: 12. The CDR3 sequence is 17 residues long. The CDR3 DNA reads TGTGCCAGCAGCTCCAAACCCGGGACAGACGATAACTATGGCTACACCTTC. It translates to CASSSKPGTDDNYGYTF.

This clone was observed once. V usage is TRBV2 and J usage is TRBJ2-7; D unclear. This CDR3 has 11 residues. Germline loops: CDR1 SNHLY, CDR2 FYNNEI. V dropped 5 bases and J dropped 2 bases, with 4 bases sitting between them. DNA of the CDR3: TGTGCCAGCAGTATCGCCTACGAGCAGTACTTC. The encoded protein is CASSIAYEQYF.

The rearrangement joins TRBV24-1 to TRBJ2-1; tentative D call: TRBD2 (5 bases). CDR3 length equals 15 residues. Trimming stripped 5 bases from V and 4 bases from J, with 14 bases between. In germline, CDR1 is KGHDR, CDR2 SFDVKD. CDR3 nucleotide sequence: TGTGCCACCAGTGCCCCTGAGGCGGGTTACAATGAGCAGTTCTTC. This encodes CATSAPEAGYNEQFF.

V gene TRBV2 combines with J gene TRBJ1-1, with D perhaps matching TRBD1 (5 bases). Germline V gene sequence: CDR1 SNHLY, CDR2 FYNNEI. Trimming took 7 bases from V and 4 from J, leaving 13 bases between them. This CDR3 has 13 residues. CDR3 residues: CASKPWGTTEAFF. DNA for the CDR3: TGTGCCAGCAAGCCGTGGGGGACCACTGAAGCTTTCTTT. The variable domain in full, with the rest retrieved from reference TRBV2 and TRBJ1-1, is EPEVTQTPSHQVTQMGQEVILRCVPISNHLYFYWYRQILGQKVEFLVSFYNNEISEKSEIFDDQFSVERPDGSNFTLKIRSTKLEDSAMYFCASKPWGTTEAFFGQGTRLTVV.

The chain has TRBV5-1 and TRBJ1-1, with D unresolved. Trimming cost V 4 bases and J 7 bases, with 11 bases left between them. Germline V gene sequence: CDR1 SGHRS, CDR2 YFSETQ. This CDR3 is built from 12 residues. CDR3 in DNA: TGCGCCAGCAGCCTCGACCGGTTTGAAGCTTTCTTT. It encodes CASSLDRFEAFF. Supplemented by reference TRBV5-1 and TRBJ1-1, the full variable domain reads KAGVTQTPRYLIKTRGQQVTLSCSPISGHRSVSWYQQTPGQGLQFLFEYFSETQRNKGNFPGRFSGRQFSNSRSEMNVSTLELGDSALYLCASSLDRFEAFFGQGTRLTVV.

This chain links TRBV19 with TRBJ1-4, with 10 bases matching TRBD1. The length of the CDR3 is 13 residues. Germline V gene sequence: CDR1 LNHDA, CDR2 SQIVND (reference sequence). V trimming: 9 bases; J trimming: 5 bases; junction bases outside the gene matches: 3. The CDR3 nucleotides read TGTGCCAGCGACAGGGGGCGAAATGAAAAACTGTTTTTT. Residues: CASDRGRNEKLFF.

CDR3 nucleotide sequence: TGTGCCAGCAGGAGACAGGGTATTGGCTACACCTTC. Translation gives CASRRQGIGYTF. The chain is built from TRBV6-5 and TRBJ1-2; 7 bases are a match to TRBD1. The junction had 5 bases not matched to a gene; V was cut back by 6 bases and J by 7 bases. CDR1 and CDR2 from the germline V gene are MNHEY and SVGAGI. The CDR3 extends over 12 amino acids.

The V call is TRBV7-3, the J call TRBJ2-5; D not resolved. Between the trimmed V and J ends, which lost 6 bases and 4 bases, there was a span of 12 bases. This CDR3 is built from 13 residues. From germline, CDR1 is SGHTA and CDR2 FQGTGA. The CDR3 bases are TGTGCCAGCAGTATGTCCGGCGTAGAGACCCAGTACTTC. Its protein product is CASSMSGVETQYF.

This clone was seen only a few times. J is TRBJ2-3 and V is TRBV7-9, with TRBD1 identical over 8 bases. This CDR3 has 15 amino acids. J gave up 4 bases and V 2 bases, and 5 bases lay outside the gene matches. The germline V gene encodes CDR1 SEHNR and CDR2 FQNEAQ (reference sequence). The chain's CDR3 is CASSLSGGAPDTQYF. CDR3 bases: TGTGCCAGCAGCTTATCAGGGGGCGCCCCAGATACGCAGTATTTT. Full variable domain (rest looked up from reference TRBV7-9 and TRBJ2-3): DTGVSQNPRHKITKRGQNVTFRCDPISEHNRLYWYRQTLGQGPEFLTYFQNEAQLEKSRLLSDRFSAERPKGSFSTLEIQRTEQGDSAMYLCASSLSGGAPDTQYFGPGTRLTVL.

The chain has TRBV9 and TRBJ1-1, with no clear D. Looked up from germline, CDR1 is SGDLS and CDR2 is YYNGEE. The length of the CDR3 is 12 residues. V lost 1 base to trimming and J lost 9 bases, with 10 bases between them. Here the CDR3 reads CASSVMGEQAFF. The CDR3 bases are TGTGCCAGCAGCGTAATGGGAGAACAAGCTTTCTTT.

This chain links TRBV7-3 with TRBJ2-2; 7 bases match TRBD1. With 1 base clipped from V and 1 base from J, the junction kept 0 bases outside the gene matches. CDR3 length: 15 amino acids. In germline, CDR1 is SGHTA, CDR2 FQGTGA. CDR3 DNA sequence: TGTGCCAGCAGCTTAAGACAGGGGAACACCGGGGAGCTGTTTTTT. Protein sequence: CASSLRQGNTGELFF.

The chain joins TRBV11-3 to TRBJ2-7, with D maybe TRBD2 (6 bases). Trimming shortened V by 5 bases and J by 7 bases, and 15 bases separated the two germline ends. The length of the CDR3 is 13 residues. CDR1 and CDR2 from the germline V gene are SGHNT and YENEEA. Here the CDR3 DNA reads TGTGCCAGCAGCGTTATTGGTCTAGCGGAGCAGTACTTC. It yields the protein CASSVIGLAEQYF.

In this sample, this clone turned up once. V gene TRBV5-4 combines with J gene TRBJ1-1; D unclear. V lost 2 bases and J lost 7, with 12 bases in between. The CDR3 covers 13 residues. The germline gives CDR1 SGHNT, CDR2 YYREEE (reference sequence). The CDR3 region has the DNA TGTGCCAGCAGCTTTAGTCGGGGAGATGAAGCTTTCTTT. Translated: CASSFSRGDEAFF. Filled out from reference TRBV5-4 and TRBJ1-1, the complete variable domain reads ETGVTQSPTHLIKTRGQQVTLRCSSQSGHNTVSWYQQALGQGPQFIFQYYREEENGRGNFPPRFSGLQFPNYSSELNVNALELDDSALYLCASSFSRGDEAFFGQGTRLTVV.

The rearrangement links TRBV5-1 to TRBJ2-5; D may be TRBD1 or TRBD2 (5 bases each). V lost 7 bases to trimming and J lost 1 base, with 17 bases between them. From germline, CDR1 is SGHRS and CDR2 YFSETQ. This CDR3 is built from 15 residues. The CDR3 sequence: CASRPLSGPQETQYF. The CDR3 DNA reads TGCGCCAGCCGCCCCTTATCGGGGCCCCAAGAGACCCAGTACTTC.

V gene TRBV11-1 combines with J gene TRBJ2-3; D is undetermined. This CDR3 is 15 amino acids long. Trimming shortened V by 5 bases and J by 0 bases, and 12 bases separated the two germline ends. Germline loops: CDR1 SGHAT, CDR2 FQDESV (reference sequence). CDR3 in DNA: TGTGCCAGCAGCCCCACCCGCCTTAGCACAGATACGCAGTATTTT. Its protein product is CASSPTRLSTDTQYF.